A single sample is the source of the 13 T cell receptor beta chains below, sequenced in a study of T cells in Graves' hyperthyroidism and ophthalmopathy. TCR beta CDR3 sequences were amplified from RNA transcripts. Carried out on the TCR CDR3, a first-round RT-PCR used the HTBI primer set. TCRdb reprocessed the multiplex PCR reads with MiXCR, giving one entry per CDR3 protein. The table has about 640,000 distinct CDR3 sequences, about 14% seen once; the top ten hold 12%. Sequenced input: blood. The receptors originated from a woman aged 50 to 65 with Graves' ophthalmopathy.

The V call is TRBV6-1, the J call TRBJ2-5, with 9 bases identical to TRBD2. CDR1 MNHNS and CDR2 SASEGT come from the germline V gene. The CDR3 loop spans 14 amino acids. J was trimmed by 4 bases and V by 7 bases; bases with no gene match: 7. The chain's CDR3 is CASTVSGSTETQYF. The CDR3 nucleotides read TGTGCCAGCACCGTTAGCGGGAGTACAGAGACCCAGTACTTC.

The rearrangement joins TRBV24-1 to TRBJ2-2, with unresolved D. The CDR3 totals 15 residues. CDR1 is KGHDR and CDR2 is SFDVKD in the germline V gene. Trimming stripped 1 base from V and 5 bases from J, with 10 bases between. The chain's CDR3 is CATSDFGRATGELFF. As DNA, the CDR3 is TGTGCCACCAGTGATTTCGGACGGGCGACCGGGGAGCTGTTTTTT.

This clonotype was seen only a few times. The chain recombines TRBV15 with TRBJ2-2, with D perhaps being TRBD1 or TRBD2 (6 bases each). V was shortened by 1 base and J by 7 bases, with 10 bases between the two germline ends. The V gene's germline CDR1 is LNHNV and CDR2 YYDKDF (reference sequence). This CDR3 comprises 14 residues. The CDR3 DNA follows: TGTGCCACCAGCAGAGGGGGGGCGAACGGGGAGCTGTTTTTT. Amino acid sequence: CATSRGGANGELFF.

The chain recombines TRBV24-1 with TRBJ2-5; D is possibly TRBD2 (5 bases). The CDR3 consists of 14 residues. The ends were cut back, 9 bases at V and 0 bases at J, with 13 bases in the middle. Per germline, CDR1 KGHDR and CDR2 SFDVKD. CDR3 sequence: CATEGTLYQETQYF. CDR3 in DNA: TGTGCCACCGAGGGAACCCTTTACCAAGAGACCCAGTACTTC.

This clonotype appeared a few times. The chain carries TRBV7-9 and TRBJ1-1; a weak D match, TRBD1 (5 bases). The CDR3 totals 16 residues. Germline CDR1 and CDR2: SEHNR and FQNEAQ (reference sequence). V was clipped by 1 base and J by 1 base, with 13 bases between them. This CDR3 reads CASSLGVPGTNTEAFF. The CDR3 bases are TGTGCCAGCAGCTTAGGGGTACCGGGGACGAACACTGAAGCTTTCTTT.

This rearrangement joins TRBV28 to TRBJ2-1; tentatively, D is TRBD1 (6 bases). The germline V and J ends were trimmed by 1 base and 5 bases, with 9 bases remaining between them. CDR3 length: 14 amino acids. Germline CDR1 reads MDHEN; CDR2 reads SYDVKM. CDR3 coding DNA: TGTGCCAGCAGTTTATTGCACAGGGACAATGAGCAGTTCTTC. Translation gives CASSLLHRDNEQFF.

This clonotype was found a few times. The genes are TRBV3-1 and TRBJ2-1; 9 nucleotides agree with TRBD1. The CDR3 is 14 amino acids. The V segment lost 3 bases and the J segment 4 bases; nucleotides outside the gene matches: 1. Germline loops: CDR1 LGHDT, CDR2 YNNKEL (reference sequence). The CDR3 here is CASSHGTGYNEQFF. In nucleotides, the CDR3 is TGTGCCAGCAGCCACGGGACAGGGTACAATGAGCAGTTCTTC.

This clonotype has at least ten counts. V gene TRBV11-2 combines with J gene TRBJ2-1, with D possibly matching TRBD1 (5 bases). Trimming removed 5 bases at V and 8 bases at J, with 19 bases between. The CDR3 loop spans 15 amino acids. In germline, CDR1 is SGHAT, CDR2 FQNNGV. Here the CDR3 reads CASSRTRAGLDEQFF. CDR3 nucleotide sequence: TGTGCCAGCAGCAGAACCCGGGCAGGGCTGGATGAGCAGTTCTTC.

This clonotype was seen a few times. The chain has TRBV28 and TRBJ2-5; 11 bases are a match to TRBD2. Per germline, CDR1 MDHEN and CDR2 SYDVKM. The CDR3 runs 19 residues. The J segment lost 4 bases and the V segment lost 3 bases, leaving 16 bases of the junction unmatched. CDR3 DNA: TGTGCCAGCAGTTTGTCTTTACTAGCGGGAGCCGCCCCTCGAGAGACCCAGTACTTC. The encoded protein is CASSLSLLAGAAPRETQYF.

This clonotype occurred many times. The rearrangement links TRBV30 to TRBJ2-3; D is perhaps TRBD1 or TRBD2 (5 bases each). This CDR3 spans 18 amino acids. Germline CDR1 reads GTSNPN; CDR2 reads SVGIG (reference sequence). Between the trimmed V and J ends, which lost 1 base and 2 bases, there was a span of 22 bases. The CDR3 sequence is CAWSGILRDEKYTDTQYF. Written as DNA, the CDR3 is TGTGCCTGGAGTGGGATACTCCGGGACGAGAAATACACAGATACGCAGTATTTT.

This clonotype was found many times. The rearrangement joins TRBV27 to TRBJ2-5; 8 bases are shared with TRBD1. The germline V gene encodes CDR1 MNHEY and CDR2 SMNVEV (reference sequence). J lost 4 bases, V lost 5 bases, and 6 bases had no gene match. The CDR3 sequence is 14 residues long. CDR3 coding DNA: TGTGCCAGCAGTCTCCACAGGGGGTCAGAGACCCAGTACTTC. The encoded protein is CASSLHRGSETQYF.

This clonotype showed up many times. This chain uses TRBV3-1 with TRBJ2-7; TRBD1 is a possible D gene (5 bases). Looked up from germline, CDR1 is LGHDT and CDR2 is YNNKEL (reference sequence). This CDR3 spans 15 amino acids. The ends were cut back, 1 base at V and 3 bases at J, with 13 bases in the middle. Here the CDR3 DNA reads TGTGCCAGCAGCCAAGCCGGCAGGGTCCGCTACGAGCAGTACTTC. Residues: CASSQAGRVRYEQYF.

CDR3 in DNA: TGTGCCAGCAGCGTAGACGCTCGGACACTAGCGTCTGGCTACACCTTC. This codes for CASSVDARTLASGYTF. The chain joins TRBV9 to TRBJ1-2; weak D call: TRBD1 (5 bases). The V and J ends lost 0 bases and 7 bases respectively, with 19 bases between them. Germline CDR1 reads SGDLS; CDR2 reads YYNGEE. The CDR3 loop spans 16 amino acids.